This T cell receptor (beta chain) derives from a study of cytomegalovirus exposure and HLA in healthy donors. Study-wide results and limits: A cluster of highly shared sequence variants was likely a sequencing artifact.

On this clone itself: The antigen remains unidentified.

PCR was performed using 60 Vbeta and 13 Jbeta primers. This table comes from immunoSEQ multiplex PCR, and its TCRdb copy is limited to in-frame clones, with some not included. The top ten hold around 3% of the sample, which has approximately 180,000 clones, roughly 70% seen once. The CDR3 has 14 amino acids. From germline, CDR1 is SGHAT and CDR2 FQNNGV. Germline trimming cut 6 bases from V and 5 bases from J; bases unmatched to any gene: 10. The clonotype comes from a male donor in good health and CMV-seronegative. The V and J genes are TRBV11-2 and TRBJ2-7, with 7 bases that match TRBD2. The sequenced material came from PBMCs. The CDR3 spells CASRRLAAPHEQYF. DNA of the CDR3: TGTGCCAGCAGACGACTAGCCGCCCCACACGAGCAGTACTTC.